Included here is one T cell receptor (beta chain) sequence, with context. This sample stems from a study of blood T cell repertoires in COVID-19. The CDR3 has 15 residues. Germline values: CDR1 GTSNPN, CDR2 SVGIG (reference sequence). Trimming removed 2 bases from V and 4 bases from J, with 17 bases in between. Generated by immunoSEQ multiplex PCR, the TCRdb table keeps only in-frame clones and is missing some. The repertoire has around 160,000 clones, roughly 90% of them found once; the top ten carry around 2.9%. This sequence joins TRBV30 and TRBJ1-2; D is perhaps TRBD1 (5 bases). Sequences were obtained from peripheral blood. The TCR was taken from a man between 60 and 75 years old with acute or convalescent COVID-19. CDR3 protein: CAWSPQTAYRYGYTF. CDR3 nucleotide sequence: TGTGCCTGGAGTCCCCAGACAGCCTATCGCTATGGCTACACCTTC. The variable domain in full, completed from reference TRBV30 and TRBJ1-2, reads SQTIHQWPATLVQPVGSPLSLECTVEGTSNPNLYWYRQAAGRGLQLLFYSVGIGQISSEVPQNLSASRPQDRQFILSSKKLLLSDSGFYLCAWSPQTAYRYGYTFGSGTRLTVV.